This TCR beta chain was documented in a study of blood T cell repertoires in COVID-19. Study context: Donors in the United States, Italy and Spain gave samples during acute or convalescent COVID-19.

The assay was immunoSEQ multiplex PCR, and TCRdb's table has in-frame clones only and misses some. The sample includes fewer than 250,000 clones, 80% of them seen just once. The CDR3 extends over 14 amino acids. Germline lookup yields CDR1 SGHAT and CDR2 FQDESV (reference sequence). Trimming removed 2 bases from V and 1 base from J, with 8 bases in between. Participant ages covered about 18 to 95 years across about 25 US areas. This clone was observed a single time. The chain has TRBV11-1 and TRBJ2-5; the D is unclear. The clonotype originates from a woman aged 40 to 49 with acute COVID-19. The source material was PBMCs or T cells enriched from blood (not recorded which). For the CDR3, the DNA is TGTGCCAGCAGCTTAATTTCAGTCCAAGAGACCCAGTACTTC. Translated, it gives CASSLISVQETQYF.